This TCR beta chain stems from a study of blood T cell repertoires in COVID-19. About the study: Samples came from the United States, Italy and Spain, spanning acute and convalescent COVID-19. Sample material is recorded as cDNA or gDNA derived from T cells, B-cell-depleted T cells, or PBMCs.

Sequenced by immunoSEQ multiplex PCR; TCRdb stores in-frame clones only, minus some. Of about 210,000 clones listed, 80% to 85% were seen once; the top ten hold more than 9%. The CDR3 runs to 14 residues. J was trimmed by 3 bases and V by 8 bases; bases with no gene match: 7. CDR1 is LGHDT and CDR2 is YNNKEL in the germline V gene (reference sequence). Seattle patients were enrolled during active infection and followed longitudinally. Material for sequencing was peripheral blood. The receptor was isolated from an elderly woman with COVID-19, enrolled during active disease. The chain recombines TRBV3-1 (or the pseudogene TRBV3-2) with TRBJ1-1, with TRBD1 matching over 9 bases. DNA for the CDR3: TGTGCCAGCGCCGGGACAGGGATCGACACTGAAGCTTTCTTT. Its protein product is CASAGTGIDTEAFF.